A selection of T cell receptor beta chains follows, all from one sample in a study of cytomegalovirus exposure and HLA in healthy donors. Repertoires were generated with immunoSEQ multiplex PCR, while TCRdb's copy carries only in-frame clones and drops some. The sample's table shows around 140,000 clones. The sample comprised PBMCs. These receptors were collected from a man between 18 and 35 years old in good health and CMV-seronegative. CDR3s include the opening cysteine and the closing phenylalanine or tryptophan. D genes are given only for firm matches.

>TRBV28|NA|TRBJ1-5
CASSFFGRFNQPQHF
TGTGCCAGCAGTTTTTTTGGCAGGTTCAATCAGCCCCAGCATTTT
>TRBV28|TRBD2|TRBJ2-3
CASNTGLAGVPSTDTQYF
TGTGCCAGCAACACGGGACTAGCGGGAGTACCCTCCACAGATACGCAGTATTTT
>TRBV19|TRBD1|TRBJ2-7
CASSSRDRISYEQYF
TGTGCCAGTAGTTCAAGGGACAGGATCTCCTACGAGCAGTACTTC
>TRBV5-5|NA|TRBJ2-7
CASSQGEHSSGEQYF
TGTGCCAGCAGCCAGGGTGAACATTCTTCCGGCGAGCAGTACTTC
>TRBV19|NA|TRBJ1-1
CASSLRRANTEAFF
TGTGCCAGTAGTCTACGTAGAGCAAACACTGAAGCTTTCTTT
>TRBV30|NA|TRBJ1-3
CAWTGIFSGNTIYF
TGTGCCTGGACGGGGATCTTCTCTGGAAACACCATATATTTT
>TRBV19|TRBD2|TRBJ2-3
CASRERGGTDTQYF
TGTGCCAGTAGGGAGCGGGGGGGCACAGATACGCAGTATTTT
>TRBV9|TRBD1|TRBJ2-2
CASSAGTGFVAGELFF
TGTGCCAGCAGCGCCGGGACAGGGTTCGTGGCCGGGGAGCTGTTTTTT
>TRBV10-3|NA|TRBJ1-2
CAISVLAGPIYGYTF
TGTGCCATCAGTGTGTTAGCAGGGCCTATCTATGGCTACACCTTC
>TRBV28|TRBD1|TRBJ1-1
CASSQQGQVMNTEAFF
TGTGCCAGCAGCCAGCAGGGACAGGTAATGAACACTGAAGCTTTCTTT